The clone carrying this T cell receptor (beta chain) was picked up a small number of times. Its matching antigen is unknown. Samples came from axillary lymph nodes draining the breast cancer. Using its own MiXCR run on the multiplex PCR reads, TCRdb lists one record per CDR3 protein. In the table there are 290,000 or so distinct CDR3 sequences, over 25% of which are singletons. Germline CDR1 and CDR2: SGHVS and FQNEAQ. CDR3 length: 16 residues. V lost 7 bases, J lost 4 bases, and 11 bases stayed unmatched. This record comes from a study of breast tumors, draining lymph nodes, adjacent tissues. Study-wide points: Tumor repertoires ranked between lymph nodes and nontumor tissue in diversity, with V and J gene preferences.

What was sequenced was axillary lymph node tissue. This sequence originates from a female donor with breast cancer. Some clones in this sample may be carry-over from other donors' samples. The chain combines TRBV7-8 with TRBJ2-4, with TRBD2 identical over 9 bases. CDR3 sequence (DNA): TGTGCCAGCAACCCCAGGGGACTAGCAGAAAAAAACATTCAGTACTTC. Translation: CASNPRGLAEKNIQYF.